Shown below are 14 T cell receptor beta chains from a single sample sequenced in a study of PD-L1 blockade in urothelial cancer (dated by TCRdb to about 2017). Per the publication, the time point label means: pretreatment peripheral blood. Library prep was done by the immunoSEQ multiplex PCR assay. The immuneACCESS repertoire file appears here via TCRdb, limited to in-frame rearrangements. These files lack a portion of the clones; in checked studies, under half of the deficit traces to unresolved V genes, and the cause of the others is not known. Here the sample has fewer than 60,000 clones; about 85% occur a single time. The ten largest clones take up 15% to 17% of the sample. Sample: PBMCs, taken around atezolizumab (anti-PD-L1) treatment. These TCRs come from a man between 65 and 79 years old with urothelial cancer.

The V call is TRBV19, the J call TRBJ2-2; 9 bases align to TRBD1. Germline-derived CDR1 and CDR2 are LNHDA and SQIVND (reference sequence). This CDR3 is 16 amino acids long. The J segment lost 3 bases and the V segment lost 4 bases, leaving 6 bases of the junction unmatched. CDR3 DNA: TGTGCCAGTAGTAGTATCTGGACAGGGGACACCGGGGAGCTGTTTTTT. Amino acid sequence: CASSSIWTGDTGELFF.

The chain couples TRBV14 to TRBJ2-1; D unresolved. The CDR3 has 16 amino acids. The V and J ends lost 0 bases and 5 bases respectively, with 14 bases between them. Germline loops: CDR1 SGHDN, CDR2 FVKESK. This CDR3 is CASSQEARRLNNEQFF. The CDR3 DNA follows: TGTGCCAGCAGCCAAGAGGCCCGGAGATTAAACAATGAGCAGTTCTTC.

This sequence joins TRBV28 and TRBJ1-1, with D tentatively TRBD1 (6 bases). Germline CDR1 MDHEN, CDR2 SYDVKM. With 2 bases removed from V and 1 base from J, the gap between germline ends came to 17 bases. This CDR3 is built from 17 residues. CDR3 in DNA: TGTGCCAGCAGTTTACCGGGACATAGATCGGGGAACACTGAAGCTTTCTTT. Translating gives CASSLPGHRSGNTEAFF.

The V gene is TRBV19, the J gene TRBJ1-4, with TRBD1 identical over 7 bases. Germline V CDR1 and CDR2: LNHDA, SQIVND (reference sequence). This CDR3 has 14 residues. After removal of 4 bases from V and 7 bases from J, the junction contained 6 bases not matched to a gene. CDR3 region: CASSTYGTVEKLFF. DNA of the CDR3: TGTGCCAGTAGTACCTACGGGACAGTTGAAAAACTGTTTTTT.

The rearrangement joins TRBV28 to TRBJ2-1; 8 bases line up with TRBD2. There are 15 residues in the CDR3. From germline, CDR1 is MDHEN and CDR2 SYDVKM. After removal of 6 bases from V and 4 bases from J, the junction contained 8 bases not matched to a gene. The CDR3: CASSPGGAAYNEQFF. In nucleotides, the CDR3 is TGTGCCAGCAGCCCGGGGGGGGCGGCTTACAATGAGCAGTTCTTC. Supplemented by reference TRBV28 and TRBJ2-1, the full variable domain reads DVKVTQSSRYLVKRTGEKVFLECVQDMDHENMFWYRQDPGLGLRLIYFSYDVKMKEKGDIPEGYSVSREKKERFSLILESASTNQTSMYLCASSPGGAAYNEQFFGPGTRLTVL.

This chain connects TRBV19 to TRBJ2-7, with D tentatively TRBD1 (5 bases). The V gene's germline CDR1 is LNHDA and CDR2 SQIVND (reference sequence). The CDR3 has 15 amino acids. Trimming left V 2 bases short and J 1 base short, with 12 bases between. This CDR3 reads CASSIRPTGSYEQYF. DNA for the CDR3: TGTGCCAGTAGTATACGCCCTACAGGTTCCTACGAGCAGTACTTC.

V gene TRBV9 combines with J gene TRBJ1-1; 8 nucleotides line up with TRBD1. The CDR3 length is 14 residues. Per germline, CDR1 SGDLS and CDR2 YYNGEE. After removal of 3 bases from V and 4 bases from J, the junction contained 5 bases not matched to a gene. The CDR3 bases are TGTGCCAGCAGCGCGGGGACAGGAATCACTGAAGCTTTCTTT. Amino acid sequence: CASSAGTGITEAFF.

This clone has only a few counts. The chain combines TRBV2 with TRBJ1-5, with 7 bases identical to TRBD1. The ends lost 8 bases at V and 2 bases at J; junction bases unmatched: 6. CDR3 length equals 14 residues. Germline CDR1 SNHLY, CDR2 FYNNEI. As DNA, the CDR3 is TGTGCCAGCGAGTTCCAGGGGGGCAATCAGCCCCAGCATTTT. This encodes CASEFQGGNQPQHF.

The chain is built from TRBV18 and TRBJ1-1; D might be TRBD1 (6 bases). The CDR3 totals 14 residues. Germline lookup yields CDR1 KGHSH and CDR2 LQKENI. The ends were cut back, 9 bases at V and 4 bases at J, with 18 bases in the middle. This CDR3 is CASSIAQGITEAFF. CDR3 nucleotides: TGTGCCAGTTCAATAGCGCAGGGGATCACTGAAGCTTTCTTT.

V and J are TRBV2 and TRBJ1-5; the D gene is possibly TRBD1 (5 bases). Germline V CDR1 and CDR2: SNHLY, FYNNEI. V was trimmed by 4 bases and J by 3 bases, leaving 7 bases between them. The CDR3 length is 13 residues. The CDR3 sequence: CASSGQPNQPQHF. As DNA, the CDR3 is TGTGCCAGCAGTGGACAGCCCAATCAGCCCCAGCATTTT.

CDR3 bases: TGTGCCAGCAGCATAGGGAGTCCTAATGAAAAACTGTTTTTT. Encoded protein: CASSIGSPNEKLFF. The chain employs TRBV7-6 and TRBJ1-4; no clear D. Germline V lookup: CDR1 SGHVS, CDR2 FNYEAQ. The CDR3 consists of 14 residues. V was shortened by 5 bases and J by 3 bases, with 10 bases between the two germline ends. Complete variable domain (other parts from reference TRBV7-6 and TRBJ1-4): GAGVSQSPRYKVTKRGQDVALRCDPISGHVSLYWYRQALGQGPEFLTYFNYEAQQDKSGLPNDRFSAERPEGSISTLTIQRTEQRDSAMYRCASSIGSPNEKLFFGSGTQLSVL.

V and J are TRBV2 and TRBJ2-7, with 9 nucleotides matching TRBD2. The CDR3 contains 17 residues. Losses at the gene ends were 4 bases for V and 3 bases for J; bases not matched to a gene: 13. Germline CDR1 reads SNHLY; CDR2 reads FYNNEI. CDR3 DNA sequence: TGTGCCAGCAGTGGTAGTAGCGGGAGTTCCCGGATCTACGAGCAGTACTTC. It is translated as CASSGSSGSSRIYEQYF.

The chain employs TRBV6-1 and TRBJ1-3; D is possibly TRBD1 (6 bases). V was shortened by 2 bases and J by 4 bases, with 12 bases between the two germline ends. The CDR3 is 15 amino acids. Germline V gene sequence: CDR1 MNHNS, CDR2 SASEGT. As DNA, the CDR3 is TGTGCCAGCAGTGAAAACAGGGCTCGAGGAAACACCATATATTTT. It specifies CASSENRARGNTIYF.

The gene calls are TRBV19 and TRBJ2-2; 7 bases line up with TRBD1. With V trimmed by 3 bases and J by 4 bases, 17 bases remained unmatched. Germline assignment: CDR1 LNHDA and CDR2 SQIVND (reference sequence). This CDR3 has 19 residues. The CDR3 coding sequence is TGTGCCAGTAGTATTTTCGGCAGGGGGTCCCATAGACCCACCGGGGAGCTGTTTTTT. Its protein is CASSIFGRGSHRPTGELFF. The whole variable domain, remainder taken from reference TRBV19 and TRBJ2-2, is DGGITQSPKYLFRKEGQNVTLSCEQNLNHDAMYWYRQDPGQGLRLIYYSQIVNDFQKGDIAEGYSVSREKKESFPLTVTSAQKNPTAFYLCASSIFGRGSHRPTGELFFGEGSRLTVL.